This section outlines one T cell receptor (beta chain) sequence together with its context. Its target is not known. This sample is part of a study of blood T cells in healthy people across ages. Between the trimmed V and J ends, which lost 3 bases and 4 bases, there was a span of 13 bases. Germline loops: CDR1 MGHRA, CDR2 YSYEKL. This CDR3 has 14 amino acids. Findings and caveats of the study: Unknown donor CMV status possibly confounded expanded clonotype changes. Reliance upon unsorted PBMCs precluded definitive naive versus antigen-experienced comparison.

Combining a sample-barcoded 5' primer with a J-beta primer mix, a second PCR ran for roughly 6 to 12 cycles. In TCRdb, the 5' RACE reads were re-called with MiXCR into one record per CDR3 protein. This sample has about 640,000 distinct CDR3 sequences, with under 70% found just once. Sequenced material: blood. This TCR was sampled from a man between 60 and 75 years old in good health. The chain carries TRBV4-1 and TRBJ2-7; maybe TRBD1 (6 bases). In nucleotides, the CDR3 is TGCGCCAGCAGCCAGGGGGACACCACTTACGAGCAGTACTTC. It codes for CASSQGDTTYEQYF.